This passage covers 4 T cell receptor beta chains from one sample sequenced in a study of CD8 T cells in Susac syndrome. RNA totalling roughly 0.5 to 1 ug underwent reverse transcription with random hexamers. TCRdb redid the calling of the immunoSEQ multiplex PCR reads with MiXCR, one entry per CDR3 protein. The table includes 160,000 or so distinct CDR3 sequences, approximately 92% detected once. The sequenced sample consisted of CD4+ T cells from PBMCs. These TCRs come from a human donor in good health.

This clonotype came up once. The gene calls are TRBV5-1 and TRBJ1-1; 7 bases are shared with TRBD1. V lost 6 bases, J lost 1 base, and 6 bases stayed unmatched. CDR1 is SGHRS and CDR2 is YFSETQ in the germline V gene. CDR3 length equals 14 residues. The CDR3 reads CASTQGQTNTEAFF. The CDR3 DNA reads TGCGCCAGCACCCAGGGACAGACGAACACTGAAGCTTTCTTT.

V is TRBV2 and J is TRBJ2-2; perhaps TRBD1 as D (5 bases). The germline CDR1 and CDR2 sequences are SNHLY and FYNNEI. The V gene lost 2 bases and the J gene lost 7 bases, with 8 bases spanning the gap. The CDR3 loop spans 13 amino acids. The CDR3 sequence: CASSENRGGELFF. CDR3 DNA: TGTGCCAGCAGTGAAAATAGGGGCGGGGAGCTGTTTTTT.

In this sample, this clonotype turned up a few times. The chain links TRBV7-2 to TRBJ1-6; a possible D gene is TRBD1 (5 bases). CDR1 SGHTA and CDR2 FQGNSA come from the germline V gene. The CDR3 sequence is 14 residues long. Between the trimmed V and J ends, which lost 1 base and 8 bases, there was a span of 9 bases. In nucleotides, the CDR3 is TGTGCCAGCAGCTTAGTTGGGGACTATTCACCCCTCCACTTT. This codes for CASSLVGDYSPLHF.

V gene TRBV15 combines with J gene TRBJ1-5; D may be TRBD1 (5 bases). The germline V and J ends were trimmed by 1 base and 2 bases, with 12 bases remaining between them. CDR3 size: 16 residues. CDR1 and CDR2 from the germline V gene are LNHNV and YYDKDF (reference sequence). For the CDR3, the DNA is TGTGCCACCAGCAGAGGGACATTCGCGGGCAATCAGCCCCAGCATTTT. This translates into CATSRGTFAGNQPQHF.